This T cell receptor (beta chain) stems from a study of blood T cell repertoires in COVID-19. Using immunoSEQ multiplex PCR, the repertoire was profiled, and TCRdb retains in-frame clones only, with some absent. Of 100,000 or so clones in the sample, 91% were seen once. The J segment lost 0 bases and the V segment lost 2 bases, leaving 9 bases of the junction unmatched. This CDR3 spans 19 amino acids. CDR1 SGHRS and CDR2 YFSETQ come from the germline V gene. The chain links TRBV5-1 to TRBJ2-1; 12 bases are a match to TRBD2. The sequence derives from a man in his forties or fifties with active COVID-19. Sample: peripheral blood. The DNA for the CDR3 is TGCGCCAGCAGCTTATTGGCTAGCGGGAGGGTAGGCTCCTACAATGAGCAGTTCTTC. This codes for CASSLLASGRVGSYNEQFF. Looking up the rest from reference TRBV5-1 and TRBJ2-1 gives the full variable domain: KAGVTQTPRYLIKTRGQQVTLSCSPISGHRSVSWYQQTPGQGLQFLFEYFSETQRNKGNFPGRFSGRQFSNSRSEMNVSTLELGDSALYLCASSLLASGRVGSYNEQFFGPGTRLTVL.